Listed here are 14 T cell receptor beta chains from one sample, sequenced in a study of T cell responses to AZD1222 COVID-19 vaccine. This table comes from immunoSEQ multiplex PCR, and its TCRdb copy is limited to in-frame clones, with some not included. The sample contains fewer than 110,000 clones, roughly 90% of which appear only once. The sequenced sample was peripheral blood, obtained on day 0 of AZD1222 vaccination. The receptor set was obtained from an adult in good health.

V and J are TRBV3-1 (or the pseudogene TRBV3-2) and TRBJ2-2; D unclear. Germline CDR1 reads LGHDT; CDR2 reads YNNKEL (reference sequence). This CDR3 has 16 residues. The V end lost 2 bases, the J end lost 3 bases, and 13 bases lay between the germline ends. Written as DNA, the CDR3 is TGTGCCAGCAGCCAATTTCAGAACACCCACACCGGGGAGCTGTTTTTT. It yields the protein CASSQFQNTHTGELFF.

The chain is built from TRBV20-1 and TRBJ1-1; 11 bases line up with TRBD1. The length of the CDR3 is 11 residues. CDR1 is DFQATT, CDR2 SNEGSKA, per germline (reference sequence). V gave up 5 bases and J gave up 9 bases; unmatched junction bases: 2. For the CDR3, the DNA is TGCAGTGCTGGGGACAGGGGGAAAGCTTTCTTT. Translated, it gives CSAGDRGKAFF.

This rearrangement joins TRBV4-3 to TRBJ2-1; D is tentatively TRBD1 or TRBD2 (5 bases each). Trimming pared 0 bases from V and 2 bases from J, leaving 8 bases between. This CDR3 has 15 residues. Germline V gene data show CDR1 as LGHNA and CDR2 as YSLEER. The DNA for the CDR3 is TGCGCCAGCAGCCAAGACGGGGCCCCCTACAATGAGCAGTTCTTC. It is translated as CASSQDGAPYNEQFF.

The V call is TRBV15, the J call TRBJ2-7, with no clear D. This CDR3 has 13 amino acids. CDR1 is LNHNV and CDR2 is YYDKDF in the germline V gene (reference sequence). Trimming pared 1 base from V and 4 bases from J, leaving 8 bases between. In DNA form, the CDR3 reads TGTGCCACCAGCAGAGTGTACGTATACGAGCAGTACTTC. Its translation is CATSRVYVYEQYF.

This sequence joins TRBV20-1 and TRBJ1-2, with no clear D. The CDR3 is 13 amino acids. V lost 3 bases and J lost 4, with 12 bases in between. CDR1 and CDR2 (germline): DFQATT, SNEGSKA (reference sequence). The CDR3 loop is CSASPQALYGYTF. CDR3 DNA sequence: TGCAGTGCTAGTCCCCAGGCGCTCTATGGCTACACCTTC.

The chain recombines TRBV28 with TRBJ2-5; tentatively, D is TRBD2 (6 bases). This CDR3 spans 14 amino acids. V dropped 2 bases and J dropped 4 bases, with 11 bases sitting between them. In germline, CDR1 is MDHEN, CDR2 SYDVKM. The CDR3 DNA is TGTGCCAGCAGTTTAGCGGGAAGGGGAGAGACCCAGTACTTC. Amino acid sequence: CASSLAGRGETQYF.

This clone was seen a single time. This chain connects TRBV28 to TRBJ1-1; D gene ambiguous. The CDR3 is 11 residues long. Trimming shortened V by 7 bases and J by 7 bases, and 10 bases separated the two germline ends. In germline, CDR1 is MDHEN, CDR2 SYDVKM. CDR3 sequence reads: CASTQIGEAFF. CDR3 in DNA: TGTGCCAGCACCCAAATCGGTGAAGCTTTCTTT.

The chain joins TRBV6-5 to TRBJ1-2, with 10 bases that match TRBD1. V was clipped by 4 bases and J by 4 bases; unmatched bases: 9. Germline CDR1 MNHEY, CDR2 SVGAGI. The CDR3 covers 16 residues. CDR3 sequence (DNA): TGTGCCAGCAGTTCGGGACAGGGGCCCTATGGCTATGGCTACACCTTC. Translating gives CASSSGQGPYGYGYTF.

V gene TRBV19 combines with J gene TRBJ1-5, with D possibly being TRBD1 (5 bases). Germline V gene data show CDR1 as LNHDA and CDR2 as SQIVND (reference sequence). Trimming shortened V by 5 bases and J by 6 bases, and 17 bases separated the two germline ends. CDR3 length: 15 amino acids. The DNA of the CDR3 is TGTGCCAGTAGTCCCCTGCGGGGCGTCGGTCAGCCCCAGCATTTT. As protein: CASSPLRGVGQPQHF.

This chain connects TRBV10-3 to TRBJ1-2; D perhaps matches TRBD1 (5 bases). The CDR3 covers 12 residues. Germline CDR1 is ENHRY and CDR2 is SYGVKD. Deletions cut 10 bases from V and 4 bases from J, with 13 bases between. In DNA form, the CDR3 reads TGTGCCACCACCGACAGCCGCTATGGCTACACCTTC. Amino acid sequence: CATTDSRYGYTF.

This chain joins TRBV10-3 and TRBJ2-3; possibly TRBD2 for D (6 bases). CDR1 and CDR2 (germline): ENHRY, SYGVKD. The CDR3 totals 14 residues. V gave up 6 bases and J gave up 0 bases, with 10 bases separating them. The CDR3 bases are TGTGCCATCAGACTAGCCTCTAGCACAGATACGCAGTATTTT. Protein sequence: CAIRLASSTDTQYF.

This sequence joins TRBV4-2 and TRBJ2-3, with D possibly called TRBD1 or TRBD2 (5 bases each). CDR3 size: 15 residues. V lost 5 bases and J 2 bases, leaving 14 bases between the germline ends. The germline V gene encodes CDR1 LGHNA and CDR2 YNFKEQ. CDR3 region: CASSFRDRHTDTQYF. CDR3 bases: TGTGCCAGCAGCTTCCGGGACCGCCACACAGATACGCAGTATTTT.

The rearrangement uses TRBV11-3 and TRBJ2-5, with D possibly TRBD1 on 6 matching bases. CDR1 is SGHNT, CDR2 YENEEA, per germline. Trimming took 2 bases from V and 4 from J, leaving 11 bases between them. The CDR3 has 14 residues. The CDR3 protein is CASSLYRESETQYF. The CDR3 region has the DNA TGTGCCAGCAGCTTATACAGGGAATCAGAGACCCAGTACTTC.

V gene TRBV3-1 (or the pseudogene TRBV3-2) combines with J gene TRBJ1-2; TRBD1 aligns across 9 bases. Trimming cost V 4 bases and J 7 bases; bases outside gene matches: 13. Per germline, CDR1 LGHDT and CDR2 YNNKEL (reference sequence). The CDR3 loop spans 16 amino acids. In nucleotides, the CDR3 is TGTGCCAGCAGCCTCCGGACAGGGGCCAAGATTTCTGGCTACACCTTC. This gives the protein CASSLRTGAKISGYTF.